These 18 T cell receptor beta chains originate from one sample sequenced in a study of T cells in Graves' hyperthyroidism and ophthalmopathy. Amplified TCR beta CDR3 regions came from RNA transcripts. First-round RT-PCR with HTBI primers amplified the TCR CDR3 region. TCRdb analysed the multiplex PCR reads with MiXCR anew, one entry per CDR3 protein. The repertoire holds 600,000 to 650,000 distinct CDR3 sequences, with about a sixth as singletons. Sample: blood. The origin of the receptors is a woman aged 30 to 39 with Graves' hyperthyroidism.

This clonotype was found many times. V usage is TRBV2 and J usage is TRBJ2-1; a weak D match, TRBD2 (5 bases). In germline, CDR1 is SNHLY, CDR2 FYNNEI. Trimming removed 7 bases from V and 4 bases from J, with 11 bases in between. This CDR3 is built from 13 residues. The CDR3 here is CASMLDSYNEQFF. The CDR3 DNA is TGTGCCAGCATGTTGGACTCATACAATGAGCAGTTCTTC.

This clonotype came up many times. The CDR3 loop is CASSLGPSSYNSPLHF. The CDR3 nucleotides are TGTGCCAGCAGCTTAGGGCCGAGCTCCTATAATTCACCCCTCCACTTT. The chain couples TRBV7-2 to TRBJ1-6; D remains unclear. Trimming cost V 1 base and J 0 bases, with 7 bases left between them. Germline loops: CDR1 SGHTA, CDR2 FQGNSA. The CDR3 covers 16 residues.

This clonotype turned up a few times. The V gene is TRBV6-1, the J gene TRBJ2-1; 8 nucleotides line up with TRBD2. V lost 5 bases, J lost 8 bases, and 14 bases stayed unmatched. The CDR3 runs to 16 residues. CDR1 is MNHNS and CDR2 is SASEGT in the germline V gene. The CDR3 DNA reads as TGTGCCAGCAGTCCACTCGGGGGGGAGGGGAGGGATGAGCAGTTCTTC. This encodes CASSPLGGEGRDEQFF.

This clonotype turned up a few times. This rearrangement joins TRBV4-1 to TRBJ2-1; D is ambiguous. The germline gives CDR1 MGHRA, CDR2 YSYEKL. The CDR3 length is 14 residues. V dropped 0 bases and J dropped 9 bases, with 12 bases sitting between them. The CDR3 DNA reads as TGCGCCAGCAGCCAAGAATCCCCCACCAGTGAGCAGTTCTTC. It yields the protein CASSQESPTSEQFF.

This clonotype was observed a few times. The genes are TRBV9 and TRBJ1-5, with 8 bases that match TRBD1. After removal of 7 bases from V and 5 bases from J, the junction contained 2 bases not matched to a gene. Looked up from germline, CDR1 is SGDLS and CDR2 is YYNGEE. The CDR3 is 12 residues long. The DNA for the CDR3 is TGTGCCAGCTCGACAGGGGATCAGCCCCAGCATTTT. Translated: CASSTGDQPQHF.

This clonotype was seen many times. CDR3 sequence reads: CASSPRTGMDTQYF. The CDR3 DNA follows: TGTGCCAGCAGTCCGAGGACAGGGATGGATACGCAGTATTTT. The J gene is TRBJ2-3, the V gene TRBV28, with TRBD1 matching 8 bases. Germline CDR1 MDHEN, CDR2 SYDVKM. The CDR3 has 14 amino acids. V shed 5 bases, J shed 6 bases, and the junction held 7 bases outside the gene matches.

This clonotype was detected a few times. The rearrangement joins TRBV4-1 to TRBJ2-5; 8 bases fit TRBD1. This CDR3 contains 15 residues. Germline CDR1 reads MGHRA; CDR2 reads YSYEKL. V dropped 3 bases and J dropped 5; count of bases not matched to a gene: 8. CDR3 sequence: CASSHRTGSLETQYF. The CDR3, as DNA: TGCGCCAGCAGCCATCGGACAGGGTCGTTGGAGACCCAGTACTTC.

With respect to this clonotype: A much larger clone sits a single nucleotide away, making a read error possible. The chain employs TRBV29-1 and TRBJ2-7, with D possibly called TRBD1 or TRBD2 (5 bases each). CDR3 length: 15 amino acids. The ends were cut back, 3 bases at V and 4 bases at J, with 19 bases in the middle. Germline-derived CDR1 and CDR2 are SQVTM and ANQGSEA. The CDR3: CSVEGERSGVYEQYF. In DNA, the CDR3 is TGCAGCGTTGAGGGGGAGCGGTCTGGAGTTTACGAGCAGTACTTC.

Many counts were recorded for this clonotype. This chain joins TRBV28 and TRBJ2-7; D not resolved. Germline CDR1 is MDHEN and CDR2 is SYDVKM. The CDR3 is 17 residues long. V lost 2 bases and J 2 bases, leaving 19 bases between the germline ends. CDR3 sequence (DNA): TGTGCCAGCAGTTTACCATATGCTGGACGAAAGACCTACGAGCAGTACTTC. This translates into CASSLPYAGRKTYEQYF.

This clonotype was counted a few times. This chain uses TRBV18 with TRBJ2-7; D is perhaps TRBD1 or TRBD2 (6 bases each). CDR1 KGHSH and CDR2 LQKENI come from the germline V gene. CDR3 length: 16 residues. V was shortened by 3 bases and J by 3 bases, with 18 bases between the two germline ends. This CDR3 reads CASSPLDPRGGYEQYF. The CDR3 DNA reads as TGTGCCAGCTCACCTCTCGACCCCAGGGGAGGCTACGAGCAGTACTTC.

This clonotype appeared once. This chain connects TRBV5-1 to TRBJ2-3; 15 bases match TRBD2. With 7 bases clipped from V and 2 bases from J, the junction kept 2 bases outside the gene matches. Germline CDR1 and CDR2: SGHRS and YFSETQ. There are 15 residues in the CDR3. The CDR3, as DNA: TGCGCCAGCGGACTAGCGGGAGGGGTCACAGATACGCAGTATTTT. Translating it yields CASGLAGGVTDTQYF.

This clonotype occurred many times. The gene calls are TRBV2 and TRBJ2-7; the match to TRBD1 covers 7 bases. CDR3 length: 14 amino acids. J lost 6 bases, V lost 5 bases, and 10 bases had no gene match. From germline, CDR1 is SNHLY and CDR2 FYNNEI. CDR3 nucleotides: TGTGCCAGCAGTAGAACAGGGGAACCCTCCGAGCAGTACTTC. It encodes CASSRTGEPSEQYF.

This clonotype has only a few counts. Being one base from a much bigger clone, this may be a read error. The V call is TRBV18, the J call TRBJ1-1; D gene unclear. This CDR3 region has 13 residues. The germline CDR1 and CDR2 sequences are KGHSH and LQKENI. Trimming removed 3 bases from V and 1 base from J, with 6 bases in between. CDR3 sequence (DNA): TGTGCCAGCTCACCCCATACGAACACTGAAGCTTTCTTT. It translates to CASSPHTNTEAFF.

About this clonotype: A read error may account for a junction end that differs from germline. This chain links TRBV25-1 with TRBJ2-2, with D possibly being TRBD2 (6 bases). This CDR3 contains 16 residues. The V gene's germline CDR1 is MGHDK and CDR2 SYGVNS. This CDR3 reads CASSDTTGDGTGELFF. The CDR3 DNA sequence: TGCGCCAGCAGTGATACCACGGGGGATGGCACCGGGGAGCTGTTTTTT.

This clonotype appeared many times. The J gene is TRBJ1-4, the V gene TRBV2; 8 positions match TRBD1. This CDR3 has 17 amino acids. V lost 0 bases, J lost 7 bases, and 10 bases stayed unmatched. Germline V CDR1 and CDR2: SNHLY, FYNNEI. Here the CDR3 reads CASSEAPLTGVGEKLFF. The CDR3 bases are TGTGCCAGCAGTGAAGCGCCGCTGACAGGGGTCGGTGAAAAACTGTTTTTT.

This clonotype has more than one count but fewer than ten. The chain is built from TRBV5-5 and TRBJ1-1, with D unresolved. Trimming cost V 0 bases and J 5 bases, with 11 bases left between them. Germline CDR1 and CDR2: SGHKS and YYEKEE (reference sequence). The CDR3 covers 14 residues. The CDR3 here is CASSLALTWTEAFF. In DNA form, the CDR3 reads TGTGCCAGCAGCTTGGCCCTTACGTGGACTGAAGCTTTCTTT.

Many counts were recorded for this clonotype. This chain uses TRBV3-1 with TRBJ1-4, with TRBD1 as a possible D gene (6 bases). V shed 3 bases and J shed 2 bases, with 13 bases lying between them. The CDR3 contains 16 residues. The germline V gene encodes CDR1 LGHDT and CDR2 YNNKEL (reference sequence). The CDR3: CASSHPRGDTNEKLFF. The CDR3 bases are TGTGCCAGCAGCCACCCCAGGGGAGACACTAATGAAAAACTGTTTTTT.

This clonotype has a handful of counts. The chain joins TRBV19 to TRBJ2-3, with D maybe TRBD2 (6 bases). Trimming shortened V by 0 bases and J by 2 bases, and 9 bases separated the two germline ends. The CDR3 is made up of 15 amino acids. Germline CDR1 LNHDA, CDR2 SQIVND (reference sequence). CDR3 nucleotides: TGTGCCAGTAGTATAGATGGCGGGAACACAGATACGCAGTATTTT. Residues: CASSIDGGNTDTQYF.